The rows below give T cell receptor beta chains drawn from one sample of a study of blood T cell repertoires in COVID-19. Some clones are missing from TCRdb's copy, which holds only in-frame ones; the method was immunoSEQ multiplex PCR. The sample has 210,000 or so clones, more than 70% seen once. Input material: PBMCs or T cells enriched from blood (not recorded which). The receptor source for this set is a man under 40 with acute COVID-19. CDR3s include the opening cysteine and the closing phenylalanine or tryptophan. A D gene is named only where the DNA matches it firmly. The size field is filled for only some rows; it gives once, few, many or a size class.

D gene	V gene	clone size	J gene	CDR3 protein	CDR3 DNA
TRBD2	TRBV4-2	.	TRBJ2-3	CASSQVSGGNTDTQYF	TGTGCCAGCAGCCAAGTAAGCGGGGGAAACACAGATACGCAGTATTTT
TRBD1	TRBV14	.	TRBJ2-5	CASSPRGRIRGQETQYF	TGTGCCAGCAGCCCGAGGGGGCGGATTAGGGGCCAAGAGACCCAGTACTTC
TRBD1	TRBV9	.	TRBJ1-6	CASGGQGESPLHF	TGTGCCAGCGGAGGACAGGGAGAATCACCCCTCCACTTT
TRBD1	TRBV6-5	few	TRBJ2-7	CASSYSQGAYEQYF	TGTGCCAGCAGTTACTCCCAGGGGGCTTACGAGCAGTACTTC
TRBD1	TRBV7-2	.	TRBJ1-6	CASRGQGARSPLHF	TGTGCCAGCAGGGGACAGGGGGCGAGGTCACCCCTCCACTTT
.	TRBV18	.	TRBJ2-3	CASSPGTTSTDTQYF	TGTGCCAGCTCACCGGGGACAACTAGCACAGATACGCAGTATTTT
.	TRBV5-5	.	TRBJ1-1	CASSLTESTEAFF	TGTGCCAGCAGCTTGACTGAGTCCACTGAAGCTTTCTTT
.	TRBV24-1	few	TRBJ1-2	CATSGGNGPGGYTF	TGTGCCACCAGTGGAGGGAACGGCCCAGGCGGCTACACCTTC
TRBD2	TRBV7-9	.	TRBJ2-1	CASSSGRESGGQNEQFF	TGTGCCAGCAGCTCCGGGCGGGAGTCGGGGGGGCAGAATGAGCAGTTCTTC
TRBD1	TRBV9	.	TRBJ2-5	CASSVGDRKETQYF	TGTGCCAGCAGCGTAGGGGACAGAAAAGAGACCCAGTACTTC
.	TRBV5-1	.	TRBJ1-6	CASWGENNSPLHF	TGCGCCAGTTGGGGGGAGAATAATTCACCCCTCCACTTT
.	TRBV2	.	TRBJ2-3	CASNFESTDTQYF	TGTGCCAGCAATTTTGAGAGCACAGATACGCAGTATTTT
.	TRBV10-2	.	TRBJ2-3	CASSGGQITDTQYF	TGCGCCAGCAGTGGGGGACAAATCACAGATACGCAGTATTTT
TRBD1	TRBV18	.	TRBJ2-5	CASSPLNRGREETQYF	TGTGCCAGCTCACCACTGAACAGGGGGCGAGAGGAGACCCAGTACTTC
.	TRBV30	.	TRBJ1-4	CAWSVREGKLFF	TGTGCCTGGAGTGTGAGGGAAGGAAAACTGTTTTTT
.	TRBV24-1	.	TRBJ1-2	CATSDPQGNYGYTF	TGTGCCACCAGTGATCCACAGGGTAACTATGGCTACACCTTC
.	TRBV12-3/TRBV12-4	.	TRBJ1-2	CASSLQAQHGYTF	TGTGCCAGCAGTTTACAGGCGCAGCATGGCTACACCTTC
.	TRBV5-1	.	TRBJ2-1	CASSLTGYEQFF	TGCGCCAGCAGCTTGACCGGTTATGAGCAGTTCTTC
.	TRBV21-1	.	TRBJ1-2	CASSKAVYRQGDGYTF	TGTGCCAGCAGCAAAGCGGTGTATAGGCAGGGGGATGGCTACACCTTC
TRBD1	TRBV2	.	TRBJ1-2	CASSSSDRVLYGYTF	TGTGCCAGCAGCTCGTCTGACAGGGTACTCTATGGCTACACCTTC
TRBD1	TRBV29-1	.	TRBJ1-2	CSVETGGWDGYTF	TGCAGCGTGGAGACAGGGGGCTGGGATGGCTACACCTTC
TRBD1	TRBV5-1	few	TRBJ1-2	CASSFGQGDGSYGYTF	TGCGCCAGCAGTTTCGGTCAGGGGGATGGCAGCTATGGCTACACCTTC
.	TRBV28	.	TRBJ2-7	CASRSLLYEQYF	TGTGCCAGCAGGTCTCTCCTCTACGAGCAGTACTTC
TRBD1	TRBV5-5	.	TRBJ2-7	CASSFIVTGNYEQYF	TGTGCCAGCAGCTTTATAGTGACAGGGAATTACGAGCAGTACTTC
.	TRBV5-6	.	TRBJ1-1	CASSFGTNTEAFF	TGTGCCAGCAGCTTCGGTACTAACACTGAAGCTTTCTTT
TRBD1	TRBV9	.	TRBJ2-1	CASSVADRGMSEQFF	TGTGCCAGCAGCGTAGCGGACAGGGGGATGAGTGAGCAGTTCTTC
.	TRBV27	once	TRBJ1-1	CASSLAGMNTEAFF	TGTGCCAGCAGTTTAGCAGGGATGAACACTGAAGCTTTCTTT
.	TRBV2	few	TRBJ2-5	CASSLAQETQYF	TGTGCCAGCAGCTTAGCCCAAGAGACCCAGTACTTC
TRBD1	TRBV10-3	once	TRBJ1-1	CAISEETGGIEAFF	TGTGCCATCAGTGAGGAGACAGGGGGCATTGAAGCTTTCTTT
TRBD1	TRBV5-4	few	TRBJ2-5	CASSLDRGQETQYF	TGTGCCAGCAGCTTGGACAGGGGACAAGAGACCCAGTACTTC
.	TRBV9	.	TRBJ1-6	CASSVAGRGNSPLHF	TGTGCCAGCAGCGTAGCAGGGCGGGGTAATTCACCCCTCCACTTT
.	TRBV5-1	few	TRBJ2-3	CASSLSGAGDTQYF	TGCGCCAGCAGCTTGTCAGGGGCAGGGGATACGCAGTATTTT
TRBD2	TRBV6-6	.	TRBJ2-1	CASSPPAGGKGSHNEQFF	TGTGCCAGCAGTCCCCCGGCGGGGGGCAAGGGAAGCCACAATGAGCAGTTCTTC
.	TRBV2	.	TRBJ1-5	CASSHRDLGNQPQHF	TGTGCCAGCAGTCATCGGGACTTAGGCAATCAGCCCCAGCATTTT
.	TRBV30	.	TRBJ1-1	CAWSVGAGNTEAFF	TGTGCCTGGAGTGTTGGGGCAGGGAACACTGAAGCTTTCTTT
TRBD2	TRBV4-2	.	TRBJ2-3	CASSPTRLAISYTQYF	TGTGCCAGCAGCCCTACCCGACTAGCAATTTCATATACGCAGTATTTT
.	TRBV5-1	.	TRBJ2-1	CASSKGRGRGEQFF	TGCGCCAGCAGTAAAGGACGGGGTCGAGGTGAGCAGTTCTTC
TRBD2	TRBV20-1	few	TRBJ2-5	CSASGPLAGLWETQYF	TGCAGTGCTAGTGGGCCTTTAGCGGGGTTATGGGAGACCCAGTACTTC
.	TRBV3-1/TRBV3-2	once	TRBJ2-1	CASSQDLASLEQFF	TGTGCCAGCAGCCAAGATCTCGCTAGTCTTGAGCAGTTCTTC
TRBD2	TRBV11-2	.	TRBJ2-1	CASSLPLAAGGGEQFF	TGTGCCAGCAGCTTACCGCTAGCGGCGGGAGGGGGTGAGCAGTTCTTC
TRBD1	TRBV7-9	few	TRBJ1-2	CASSESGTGRHTF	TGTGCCAGCAGCGAATCCGGGACAGGAAGACACACCTTC
.	TRBV2	few	TRBJ2-3	CASSEGIRFADTQYF	TGTGCCAGCAGTGAAGGTATCAGATTTGCCGATACGCAGTATTTT
.	TRBV5-1	.	TRBJ1-1	CASTGVGTEAFF	TGCGCCAGCACGGGGGTCGGCACTGAAGCTTTCTTT
.	TRBV7-9	.	TRBJ1-2	CASSLDGTNYGYTF	TGTGCCAGCAGCTTAGACGGGACTAACTATGGCTACACCTTC
TRBD1	TRBV19	many	TRBJ1-2	CASSIATGGRGYTF	TGTGCCAGTAGCATCGCCACAGGGGGCCGAGGCTACACCTTC
TRBD2	TRBV5-1	.	TRBJ2-2	CASSPLAGDVLFF	TGCGCCAGCAGCCCACTAGCGGGGGATGTGCTGTTTTTT
.	TRBV3-1/TRBV3-2	.	TRBJ2-2	CASSRDIDGELFF	TGTGCCAGCAGCCGGGACATTGACGGGGAGCTGTTTTTT
TRBD2	TRBV5-6	.	TRBJ2-1	CASSAEIAGLDEQFF	TGTGCCAGCAGCGCCGAAATAGCGGGGTTAGATGAGCAGTTCTTC
.	TRBV7-9	.	TRBJ1-4	CASSLRQVNEKLFF	TGTGCCAGCAGCTTAAGACAGGTTAATGAAAAACTGTTTTTT
.	TRBV15	.	TRBJ1-1	CATSAVGGKNTEAFF	TGTGCCACCAGCGCGGTGGGGGGGAAGAACACTGAAGCTTTCTTT
.	TRBV19	many	TRBJ1-6	CASSSGGNSPLHF	TGTGCCAGTAGTAGCGGGGGTAATTCACCCCTCCACTTT
.	TRBV5-6	.	TRBJ1-1	CASSWNSMNTEAFF	TGTGCCAGCAGCTGGAACAGCATGAACACTGAAGCTTTCTTT